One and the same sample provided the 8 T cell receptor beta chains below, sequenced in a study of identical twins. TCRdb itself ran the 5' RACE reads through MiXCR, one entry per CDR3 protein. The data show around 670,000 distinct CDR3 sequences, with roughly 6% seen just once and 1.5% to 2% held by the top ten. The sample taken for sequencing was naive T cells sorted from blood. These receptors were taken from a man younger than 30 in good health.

Here the CDR3 DNA reads TGTGCCAGCAGCAAAGTCGGGGTGGGAGGCACCACAGATACGCAGTATTTT. It translates to CASSKVGVGGTTDTQYF. The chain uses TRBV5-5 and TRBJ2-3, with D possibly TRBD2 on 6 matching bases. The length of the CDR3 is 17 residues. The V end lost 4 bases, the J end lost 2 bases, and 20 bases lay between the germline ends. Germline assignment: CDR1 SGHKS and CDR2 YYEKEE (reference sequence). The variable domain in full, completed from reference TRBV5-5 and TRBJ2-3, reads DAGVTQSPTHLIKTRGQQVTLRCSPISGHKSVSWYQQVLGQGPQFIFQYYEKEERGRGNFPDRFSARQFPNYSSELNVNALLLGDSALYLCASSKVGVGGTTDTQYFGPGTRLTVL.

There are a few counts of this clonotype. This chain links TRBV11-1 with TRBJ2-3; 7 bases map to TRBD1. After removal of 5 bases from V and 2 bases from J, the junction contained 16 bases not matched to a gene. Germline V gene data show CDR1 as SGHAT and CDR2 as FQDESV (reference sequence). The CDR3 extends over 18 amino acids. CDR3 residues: CASSAPRGQEIHTDTQYF. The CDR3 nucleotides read TGTGCCAGCAGCGCCCCCCGAGGACAGGAAATCCACACAGATACGCAGTATTTT.

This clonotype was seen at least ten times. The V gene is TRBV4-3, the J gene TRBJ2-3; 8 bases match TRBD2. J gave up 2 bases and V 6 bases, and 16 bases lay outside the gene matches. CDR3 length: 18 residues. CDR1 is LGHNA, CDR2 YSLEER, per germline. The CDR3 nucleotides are TGCGCCAGCAGTCCAGCGGGAGCGTTGGGTTCTAACACAGATACGCAGTATTTT. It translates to CASSPAGALGSNTDTQYF.

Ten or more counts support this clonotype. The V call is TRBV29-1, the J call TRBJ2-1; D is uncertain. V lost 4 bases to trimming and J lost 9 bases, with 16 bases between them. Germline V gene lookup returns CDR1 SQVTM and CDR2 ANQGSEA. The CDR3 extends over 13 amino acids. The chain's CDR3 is CSVGADAFGEQFF. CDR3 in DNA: TGCAGCGTTGGGGCAGACGCTTTTGGTGAGCAGTTCTTC.

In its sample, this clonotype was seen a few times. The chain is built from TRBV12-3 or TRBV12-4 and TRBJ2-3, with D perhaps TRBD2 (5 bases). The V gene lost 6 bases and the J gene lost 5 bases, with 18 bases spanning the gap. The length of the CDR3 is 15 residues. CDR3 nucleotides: TGTGCCAGCAGCCGCCCCTCGGGGTATCAAGATACGCAGTATTTT. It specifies CASSRPSGYQDTQYF.

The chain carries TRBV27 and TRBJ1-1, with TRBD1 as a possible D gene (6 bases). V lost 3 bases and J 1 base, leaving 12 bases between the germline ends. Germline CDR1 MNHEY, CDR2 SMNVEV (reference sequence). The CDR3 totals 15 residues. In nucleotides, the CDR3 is TGTGCCAGCAGTTTCAGGGGACCAAAGAACACTGAAGCTTTCTTT. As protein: CASSFRGPKNTEAFF.

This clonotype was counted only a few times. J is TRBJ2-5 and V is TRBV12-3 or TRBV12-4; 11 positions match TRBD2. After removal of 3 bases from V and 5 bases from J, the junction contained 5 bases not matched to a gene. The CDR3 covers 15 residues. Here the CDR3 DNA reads TGTGCCAGCAGTTTGCTTAGCGGGAGGGGCGAGACCCAGTACTTC. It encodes CASSLLSGRGETQYF.

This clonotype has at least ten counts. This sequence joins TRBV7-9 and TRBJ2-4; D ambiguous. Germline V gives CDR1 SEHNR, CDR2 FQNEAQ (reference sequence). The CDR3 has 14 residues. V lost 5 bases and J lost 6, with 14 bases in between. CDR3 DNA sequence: TGTGCCAGCAGCCTAGAGGAGCATGGAAACATTCAGTACTTC. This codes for CASSLEEHGNIQYF.